What follows describes a single T cell receptor (beta chain). The antigen is not known. This sample is part of a study of circulating and synovial CD4+ cells in juvenile arthritis. The study's findings and limits: Bulk blood CD4 repertoires were more diverse than these. These blood cells shared more CDR3 sequences with synovium than bulk blood. T cell genome counts differed by at least an order of magnitude between CPL and CD4 samples. Circulating pathogenic-like and bulk T cells looked alike by Vbeta family usage.

The method was immunoSEQ multiplex PCR; TCRdb's version includes in-frame clones alone and lacks a portion of them. The sample gives about 36,000 clones, approximately 96% of which show up once; approximately 0.7% is in the top ten. This TCR came from a human donor with juvenile idiopathic arthritis. Sequenced sample: CD4+ T cells from blood.

The CDR3 loop reads CASSNRDNMAYEQYF. CDR3 DNA: TGTGCCAGCAGCAACCGGGACAACATGGCCTACGAGCAGTACTTC. The genes are TRBV5-6 and TRBJ2-7, with D possibly being TRBD1 (6 bases). The V end was cut by 4 bases, the J end by 2 bases, with 16 bases between. Germline V gene lookup returns CDR1 SGHDT and CDR2 YYEEEE. CDR3 length: 15 residues. The full variable domain, its missing parts supplied by reference TRBV5-6 and TRBJ2-7, is DAGVTQSPTHLIKTRGQQVTLRCSPKSGHDTVSWYQQALGQGPQFIFQYYEEEERQRGNFPDRFSGHQFPNYSSELNVNALLLGDSALYLCASSNRDNMAYEQYFGPGTRLTVT.